This T cell receptor (beta chain) was sequenced in a study of cytomegalovirus exposure and HLA in healthy donors. Repertoires were generated with immunoSEQ multiplex PCR, while TCRdb's copy carries only in-frame clones and drops some. The data show some 140,000 clones, about nine tenths seen once. Germline CDR1 is SQVTM and CDR2 is ANQGSEA. The CDR3 sequence is 18 residues long. The ends lost 4 bases at V and 1 base at J; junction bases unmatched: 17. The clonotype was recovered from a man younger than 35 in good health and CMV-seronegative. The rearrangement links TRBV29-1 to TRBJ2-7; TRBD1 agrees at 9 bases. Sequenced sample: PBMCs. The CDR3, as DNA: TGCAGCGTTGTTTCGGGACAGGGAACTGGGAGCGCTTCCTACGAGCAGTACTTC. Encoded protein: CSVVSGQGTGSASYEQYF.